The T cell receptor beta chain under discussion was sequenced for a study of T cell responses to AZD1222 COVID-19 vaccine. CDR3 length: 14 amino acids. Deletions cut 2 bases from V and 1 base from J, with 12 bases between. Per the germline V gene, CDR1 is GTSNPN and CDR2 is SVGIG (reference sequence). The assay was immunoSEQ multiplex PCR, and TCRdb's table has in-frame clones only and misses some. Found here are about 78,000 clones, 90% of them singletons; the top ten hold about 1.3%. The receptor's source is an adult who received the AZD1222 COVID-19 vaccine. The chain joins TRBV30 to TRBJ2-7, with a tentative D call TRBD1 (5 bases). The sequenced sample was peripheral blood, obtained 28 days after the second AZD1222 dose. The chain's CDR3 is CAWSRSQGSYEQYF. In nucleotides, the CDR3 is TGTGCCTGGAGTAGGAGTCAGGGATCCTACGAGCAGTACTTC.